A selection of T cell receptor beta chains follows, all from one sample in a study of blood T cells in healthy people across ages. TCRdb passed the 5' RACE reads through MiXCR, listing each CDR3 protein once. The sample holds 1.2 million to 1.5 million distinct CDR3 sequences, 55% to 75% seen once. The specimen was blood. These receptors were collected from a young man in good health. Each CDR3 is given without its conserved first and last residue. Fields, in order: CDR3 protein, V gene, D gene. A D gene is named only where the DNA matches it firmly.

ASSPWDTRLGAYGYT | TRBV28 | -
ASSLDRATRTDTQY | TRBV11-2 | -
ASSSSPGQGEAF | TRBV5-1 | TRBD1
ASSVGTVSYNEQF | TRBV27 | TRBD1
ASSSSVAGGPNNEQF | TRBV13 | TRBD2
ASRLYHTENYGYT | TRBV4-1 | -
ASSPTGGLRLF | TRBV12-3/TRBV12-4 | TRBD1
ASSLARSSTGRSQETQY | TRBV7-7 | TRBD1
ASSPRGVSQETQY | TRBV7-9 | -
ASSGKDGGDQPQH | TRBV2 | -
ASSAPGGLDATDTQY | TRBV5-1 | TRBD1
SASGGTSGLYEQY | TRBV20-1 | TRBD2
SAVGGGGLGEQY | TRBV20-1 | -
ASSSTYRQGRVTDTQY | TRBV5-1 | TRBD1
SVVRQGAYEQY | TRBV29-1 | TRBD1
ATSSAGGASEKLF | TRBV15 | TRBD1
ASSTGQGGLLAQY | TRBV7-2 | -
ASSYRMQGPDTDTQY | TRBV11-2 | -
SVEGGTQYGYT | TRBV29-1 | -
SVEDLIGNTEAF | TRBV29-1 | -
AGRIGGHGTQY | TRBV6-5 | -
ASSDFSASTDTQY | TRBV2 | -
ASSLDSLANTEAF | TRBV7-9 | -
ASTTMGEAF | TRBV3-1 | -
ASSSSDRAVNNEQF | TRBV6-6 | TRBD1
ASSYGDRKSTEAF | TRBV6-6 | TRBD1
ASMAAGSYEQY | TRBV6-5 | -
ASSPTTPTGEYGYT | TRBV12-3/TRBV12-4 | -
ASSQHTGGGEQF | TRBV4-1 | TRBD1
ASSYFPPGRSYEQY | TRBV6-5 | -
ASSHQVGIYGYT | TRBV3-1 | -
SARRTPGGYEQY | TRBV20-1 | TRBD2
ASSLGAREILYTQY | TRBV12-3/TRBV12-4 | TRBD2
SVPGQLIMNTEAF | TRBV29-1 | -
ASSSRVQNQPRH | TRBV6-1 | -
ASSEDMEETQY | TRBV5-1 | -